This paragraph reports one TCR beta chain. This record belongs to a study of chemoradiotherapy in HPV16-positive cancers. The CDR3 consists of 18 residues. Germline-derived CDR1 and CDR2 are SGHAT and FQNNGV. Trimming took 0 bases from V and 6 from J; bases not matched to a gene: 13. Libraries were prepared by immunoSEQ multiplex PCR; TCRdb keeps only in-frame clonotypes and omits some of them. The repertoire holds more than 10,000 clones, 86% seen once, with approximately 2.6% in the top ten. The sequencing used blood, collected from a patient who underwent chemoradiotherapy. The TCR comes from a human donor with HPV-associated anogenital cancer. The chain recombines TRBV11-2 with TRBJ2-3; 9 bases align to TRBD1. In DNA, the CDR3 is TGTGCCAGCAGCTTAGATCTAGTCGAGACAGGGGGGTGGGATACGCAGTATTTT. Protein: CASSLDLVETGGWDTQYF.